This TCR beta chain was documented in a study of T cells in Graves' hyperthyroidism and ophthalmopathy (dated by TCRdb to about 2019). Background on the whole study: Peripheral blood samples were taken at the time of initial diagnosis, prior to any treatment. TCR V-J signatures able to tell the groups apart were searched for in a discovery cohort of 100 patients, of whom under 45 had Graves' ophthalmopathy and about 60 had stable Graves' hyperthyroidism. Prospective prediction of ophthalmopathy was tested in an independent validation cohort consisting of 18 hyperthyroidism patients and more than 15 patients who later progressed to ophthalmopathy. The 100 or so discovery patients were randomly split 7:3 into training and test sets. In addition, the study compared T-cell repertoires in thyroid tissue and in blood from roughly 6 Graves' hyperthyroidism patients. After sampling, hyperthyroidism patients received methimazole starting at 30 mg daily, and ophthalmopathy patients received high-dose intravenous methylprednisolone. TCR Vbeta CDR3 sequencing of 120 to 150 peripheral blood samples (43 ophthalmopathy, under 80 hyperthyroidism and approximately 17 progressor patients) is reported in the paper.

Hyperthyroidism patients were newly diagnosed, had a disease duration of under 2 months, and were aged 18 to 65 years. Patients with uncontrolled infections, other autoimmune diseases, pregnancy or lactation were excluded. Clinical symptoms, serum thyroxine and TRAb, thyroid ultrasound, and orbital computed tomography formed the basis for the diagnoses. Blood from progressor patients was drawn when they were first diagnosed with hyperthyroidism, before any ophthalmopathy symptoms appeared. PBMCs were separated from approximately 10 ml of fresh peripheral blood using Ficoll-Paque density gradient centrifugation. Progressor patients were initially diagnosed with Graves' hyperthyroidism and developed ophthalmopathy during follow-up. Trizol reagent was used to extract total RNA, and RNA quality was then checked on an Agilent 2100 Bioanalyzer. This clonotype showed up just once. It lacks a known antigen. There are no base qualities to consult, and no much larger clone falls within one base. On its own, one read is weak support.

Summary of the overall study and its limitations: Most expanded thyroid clonotypes (frequency above 0.001) were also detected in blood, a finding suggesting that blood repertoires may reflect thyroid immune responses. Ophthalmopathy was separated from stable hyperthyroidism by a 13 V-J signature model, with about 88% sensitivity and approximately 84% specificity obtained in cross-validation and 80%/75% obtained in testing. In validation, the model predicted progression to ophthalmopathy with over 65% sensitivity and approximately 74% specificity, a median of about 6 months before onset. Sample size was not statistically predetermined, and blinding of investigators to group allocation was not performed.

The TCR beta CDR3 regions were amplified from the RNA transcripts. A first-round RT-PCR of the TCR CDR3 used the HTBI primer set with the Qiagen OneStep RT-PCR kit. The libraries were constructed in a second round of multiplex PCR and then size-selected and purified. Libraries were sequenced paired-end with 100 bp reads on an Illumina HiSeq2000. As for how the authors treated the data: SOAPnuke was used to process the raw data, with reads discarded if the reads contained adapters or uncalled bases, had a mean Phred below 15, or lacked an exact constant-primer or identifier match. COPE v1.2.5 was used to merge high-quality paired reads, and clonotypes were defined as unique nucleotide sequences. Clonotypes were aligned to IMGT TRBV, TRBD and TRBJ reference segments using MiTCR v1.1. Analysis was restricted to V-J combinations with a frequency above 0.0001, which covered roughly 99% of repertoires. A TCS score was defined as the ratio between F50 (clonal expansion) and ExV (chaos), using BLOSUM62-based TCRdist between CDR3 peptides within each V-J. Welch's t-statistics and random forest reduced roughly 500 V-J features to 13, which were used in a naive Bayes classifier (R e1071). TCRdb ran its own pipeline on the public reads, namely fastp trimming at Q25 and MiXCR clone calling, and kept in-frame beta chains. Merged by CDR3 protein, the rows form single entries marked with the most common genes and DNA. The V and J calls and clone size are TCRdb's, not the authors'. Present in this sample are 370,000 or so distinct CDR3 sequences, 15% to 18% of which were seen just once. 25% to 35% of the sample comes from the top ten.

What was sequenced was blood. This receptor was taken from a woman aged 18-29 years with Graves' hyperthyroidism that later progressed to Graves' ophthalmopathy.

The nucleotide sequence is given as TGTGCCAGCAGCTTAAGGCGGGAATTCTACAATGAGCAGTTCTTC. It encodes CASSLRREFYNEQFF. The chain joins TRBV11-2 to TRBJ2-1, and TRBD2 may be the D gene, going by 6 matching bases. The CDR3 runs 15 amino acids, cysteine and phenylalanine included. CDR3 DNA only is kept here, 45 bases in frame from base 1. The germline V gene yields SGHAT for CDR1 and FQNNGV for CDR2. A distance of 11 bases separates the germline ends of V and J, which lose 2 bases and 3 bases respectively.